A single sample gave rise to the 32 T cell receptor beta chains below, sequenced in a study of early T cells in non-severe SARS-CoV-2 infection. TCRdb analysed the 5' RACE reads with MiXCR anew, one entry per CDR3 protein. The sample contains about 19,000 distinct CDR3 sequences, over 4% of which appear only once. Material for sequencing was whole blood. Source of these receptors: an adult who was a healthcare worker with PCR-confirmed SARS-CoV-2 infection or an uninfected control (not recorded which).

This clonotype showed up just a few times. The V gene is TRBV7-2, the J gene TRBJ2-7; no clear D gene. Germline CDR1 and CDR2: SGHTA and FQGNSA. The CDR3 is 11 amino acids. Trimming stripped 3 bases from V and 4 bases from J, with 4 bases between. CDR3 loop: CASSLEYEQYF. DNA of the CDR3: TGTGCCAGCAGCTTGGAGTACGAGCAGTACTTC.

This clonotype occurred many times. The genes are TRBV5-1 and TRBJ2-3, with TRBD2 as a possible D gene (5 bases). The V end was cut by 0 bases, the J end by 4 bases, with 18 bases between. CDR3 size: 17 residues. Germline lookup yields CDR1 SGHRS and CDR2 YFSETQ. Here the CDR3 reads CASSLVSGNSGADTQYF. The CDR3 DNA reads as TGCGCCAGCAGCTTGGTCTCGGGGAACAGTGGTGCAGATACGCAGTATTTT.

This clonotype has a count of ten or more. This chain uses TRBV29-1 with TRBJ2-2; 9 nucleotides match TRBD2. CDR1 is SQVTM and CDR2 is ANQGSEA in the germline V gene. Germline trimming cut 4 bases from V and 7 bases from J; bases unmatched to any gene: 10. The CDR3 loop spans 15 amino acids. CDR3 protein: CSVALASGAGGELFF. Written as DNA, the CDR3 is TGCAGCGTTGCCTTGGCTAGCGGGGCGGGCGGGGAGCTGTTTTTT.

By its share, this clonotype is medium-sized. V is TRBV4-3 and J is TRBJ2-1, with D possibly matching TRBD2 (6 bases). In germline, CDR1 is LGHNA, CDR2 YSLEER. Between the trimmed V and J ends, which lost 4 bases and 3 bases, there was a span of 19 bases. The CDR3 extends over 17 amino acids. The CDR3 here is CASSPNGGSAFYNEQFF. CDR3 in DNA: TGCGCCAGCAGCCCAAATGGGGGGAGCGCCTTCTACAATGAGCAGTTCTTC.

This clonotype was recorded many times. The chain employs TRBV12-3 or TRBV12-4 and TRBJ1-4, with D unresolved. This CDR3 has 14 amino acids. V lost 7 bases and J lost 8, with 17 bases in between. CDR3 nucleotides: TGTGCCAGCACCATGGGAGGGCGCAGAGAAAAACTGTTTTTT. Its protein is CASTMGGRREKLFF.

This clonotype occurred a few times. The chain links TRBV20-1 to TRBJ2-5; maybe TRBD2 (5 bases). This CDR3 is 15 amino acids long. V was trimmed by 6 bases and J by 2 bases, leaving 19 bases between them. The germline V gene encodes CDR1 DFQATT and CDR2 SNEGSKA (reference sequence). The CDR3 region is CSALFLPSGQETQYF. The CDR3 DNA is TGCAGTGCCCTCTTCCTACCCTCGGGACAAGAGACCCAGTACTTC.

This clonotype was picked up many times. This chain connects TRBV5-1 to TRBJ1-1, with a possible D match to TRBD1 (5 bases). Germline V gene sequence: CDR1 SGHRS, CDR2 YFSETQ. The CDR3 consists of 16 residues. The ends were cut back, 1 base at V and 7 bases at J, with 20 bases in the middle. As DNA, the CDR3 is TGCGCCAGCAGCTTGTTGGCAGGGAGGGACCTGGTTGAAGCTTTCTTT. Translating it yields CASSLLAGRDLVEAFF. Full variable domain (outside the CDR3, taken from reference TRBV5-1 and TRBJ1-1): KAGVTQTPRYLIKTRGQQVTLSCSPISGHRSVSWYQQTPGQGLQFLFEYFSETQRNKGNFPGRFSGRQFSNSRSEMNVSTLELGDSALYLCASSLLAGRDLVEAFFGQGTRLTVV.

This clonotype was observed many times. The chain is built from TRBV5-4 and TRBJ1-2; a weak D match, TRBD1 (5 bases). V lost 4 bases, J lost 6 bases, and 31 bases lay in between. This CDR3 region has 19 residues. Per germline, CDR1 SGHNT and CDR2 YYREEE (reference sequence). The chain's CDR3 is CASSRDVARGGSGVDGYTF. The CDR3 region has the DNA TGTGCCAGCAGCAGGGATGTGGCGCGAGGAGGGTCGGGGGTAGATGGCTACACCTTC.

This clonotype was detected ten times or more. The rearrangement uses TRBV4-1 and TRBJ1-2; the D gene is possibly TRBD1 (6 bases). Germline V gene lookup returns CDR1 MGHRA and CDR2 YSYEKL. The germline V and J ends were trimmed by 0 bases and 8 bases, with 16 bases remaining between them. The CDR3 spans 15 residues. The CDR3 region has the DNA TGCGCCAGCAGCCAAGATCGAAGGACAGAGGTCGGCTACACCTTC. Encoded protein: CASSQDRRTEVGYTF.

This chain connects TRBV5-1 to TRBJ2-5; D remains ambiguous. V was shortened by 2 bases and J by 1 base, with 9 bases between the two germline ends. The CDR3 length is 14 residues. Germline V gene lookup returns CDR1 SGHRS and CDR2 YFSETQ. The CDR3 sequence is CASSLQSSQETQYF. Here the CDR3 DNA reads TGCGCCAGCAGCTTACAGAGCTCCCAAGAGACCCAGTACTTC. Full variable domain (missing parts from reference TRBV5-1 and TRBJ2-5): KAGVTQTPRYLIKTRGQQVTLSCSPISGHRSVSWYQQTPGQGLQFLFEYFSETQRNKGNFPGRFSGRQFSNSRSEMNVSTLELGDSALYLCASSLQSSQETQYFGPGTRLLVL.

The V and J genes are TRBV2 and TRBJ2-1; perhaps TRBD1 as D (5 bases). Germline loops: CDR1 SNHLY, CDR2 FYNNEI. This CDR3 spans 11 amino acids. The germline V and J ends were trimmed by 9 bases and 9 bases, with 12 bases remaining between them. CDR3 sequence: CARMQQGEQFF. The CDR3 DNA is TGTGCCAGGATGCAGCAGGGTGAGCAGTTCTTC.

Judged by abundance, this clonotype is medium-sized. The J gene is TRBJ1-1, the V gene TRBV6-5; D gene unclear. CDR1 and CDR2 (germline): MNHEY, SVGAGI. Trimming shortened V by 5 bases and J by 0 bases, and 10 bases separated the two germline ends. This CDR3 comprises 14 residues. In DNA form, the CDR3 reads TGTGCCAGCAGTGAACCCCCCTTGAACACTGAAGCTTTCTTT. As protein: CASSEPPLNTEAFF.

This chain joins TRBV5-5 and TRBJ1-5; D not certain. Germline CDR1 and CDR2: SGHKS and YYEKEE (reference sequence). V lost 4 bases and J 6 bases, leaving 11 bases between the germline ends. The CDR3 is made up of 13 amino acids. This CDR3 is CASSPLPGQPQHF. CDR3 nucleotides: TGTGCCAGCAGCCCACTCCCGGGTCAGCCCCAGCATTTT.

This clonotype appeared many times. The rearrangement joins TRBV7-2 to TRBJ2-1; TRBD2 agrees at 10 bases. The J segment lost 8 bases and the V segment lost 2 bases, leaving 3 bases of the junction unmatched. Germline values: CDR1 SGHTA, CDR2 FQGNSA. The CDR3 is 14 amino acids. CDR3 DNA: TGTGCCAGCAGCTTAAGCGGGGGGGCCGATGAGCAGTTCTTC. It encodes CASSLSGGADEQFF.

This clonotype has at least ten counts. This sequence joins TRBV3-1 and TRBJ1-4, with D perhaps TRBD1 (6 bases). Germline V CDR1 and CDR2: LGHDT, YNNKEL (reference sequence). V lost 1 base, J lost 5 bases, and 14 bases lay in between. The length of the CDR3 is 16 residues. The CDR3 DNA sequence: TGTGCCAGCAGCCAAGCAGGGGAATATGAGAATGAAAAACTGTTTTTT. Its protein is CASSQAGEYENEKLFF. Filled out from reference TRBV3-1 and TRBJ1-4, the complete variable domain reads DTAVSQTPKYLVTQMGNDKSIKCEQNLGHDTMYWYKQDSKKFLKIMFSYNNKELIINETVPNRFSPKSPDKAHLNLHINSLELGDSAVYFCASSQAGEYENEKLFFGSGTQLSVL.

This clonotype occurred once. A read error is possible here, since a much larger clone lies one base away. J is TRBJ2-3 and V is TRBV7-2, with a possible D match to TRBD2 (5 bases). Trimming pared 1 base from V and 1 base from J, leaving 9 bases between. In germline, CDR1 is SGHTA, CDR2 FQGNSA. CDR3 length: 15 residues. The CDR3, as DNA: TGTGCCAGCAGCTTAGTGGCGAGGGGCACAGATACGCAGTATTTT. Translated: CASSLVARGTDTQYF.

This clonotype was seen ten or more times. The gene calls are TRBV5-4 and TRBJ2-5; the D is unclear. V was trimmed by 3 bases and J by 4 bases, leaving 13 bases between them. The CDR3 covers 14 residues. Germline lookup yields CDR1 SGHNT and CDR2 YYREEE (reference sequence). The CDR3, as DNA: TGTGCCAGCAGCTCGCATCAGTCAGTAGAGACCCAGTACTTC. This translates into CASSSHQSVETQYF.

This clonotype was counted ten times or more. The chain couples TRBV29-1 to TRBJ2-5; D gene ambiguous. The CDR3 totals 12 residues. The V gene's germline CDR1 is SQVTM and CDR2 ANQGSEA. The V end was cut by 1 base, the J end by 1 base, with 4 bases between. The CDR3 nucleotides are TGCAGCGTTGAAGCCGGCCAAGAGACCCAGTACTTC. It codes for CSVEAGQETQYF.

This clonotype was seen repeatedly, ten times or more. The chain carries TRBV2 and TRBJ1-4; D might be TRBD1 (6 bases). The CDR3 has 14 residues. V was pared by 10 bases and J by 7 bases, with 19 bases between. Germline CDR1 SNHLY, CDR2 FYNNEI. The CDR3 region is CATKGGPQIEKLFF. DNA for the CDR3: TGTGCCACGAAGGGGGGACCGCAAATTGAAAAACTGTTTTTT.

This clonotype appeared many times. V usage is TRBV4-2 and J usage is TRBJ1-6; 7 nucleotides align to TRBD1. From germline, CDR1 is LGHNA and CDR2 YNFKEQ. The CDR3 sequence is 13 residues long. V lost 6 bases to trimming and J lost 10 bases; unmatched junction nucleotides: 6. The CDR3 DNA reads TGTGCCAGCAGATGGCAGGGGGACTCACCCCTCCACTTT. Translation: CASRWQGDSPLHF.

This clonotype has just a few counts. The V gene is TRBV20-1, the J gene TRBJ2-2, with D perhaps being TRBD1 or TRBD2 (5 bases each). V was clipped by 0 bases and J by 5 bases, with 10 bases between them. The CDR3 has 14 amino acids. Per germline, CDR1 DFQATT and CDR2 SNEGSKA (reference sequence). For the CDR3, the DNA is TGCAGTGCTAGAGATCTGGGGGAGACCGGGGAGCTGTTTTTT. Translated: CSARDLGETGELFF.

The chain recombines TRBV29-1 with TRBJ2-5; TRBD2 might be the D (6 bases). The CDR3 loop spans 11 amino acids. The V gene's germline CDR1 is SQVTM and CDR2 ANQGSEA. V gave up 6 bases and J gave up 7 bases, with 12 bases separating them. This CDR3 is CSVGLSGTQYF. The CDR3 DNA reads TGCAGCGTGGGACTCTCAGGGACCCAGTACTTC.

The sample holds many counts of this clonotype. This chain connects TRBV6-2 or TRBV6-3 to TRBJ1-5, with TRBD1 matching over 7 bases. The CDR3 loop spans 17 amino acids. The ends lost 7 bases at V and 5 bases at J; junction bases unmatched: 17. Germline CDR1 MNHEY, CDR2 SVGEGT. The CDR3 loop is CASTPQGPTSPYQPQHF. CDR3 DNA sequence: TGTGCCAGCACTCCACAGGGGCCTACGTCTCCTTATCAGCCCCAGCATTTT.

The V call is TRBV11-2, the J call TRBJ1-1; D uncertain. The V end was cut by 2 bases, the J end by 11 bases, with 12 bases between. This CDR3 region has 12 residues. CDR1 SGHAT and CDR2 FQNNGV come from the germline V gene. The CDR3 region is CASSLPLPAAFF. CDR3 DNA sequence: TGTGCCAGCAGCTTACCCCTTCCGGCGGCTTTCTTT.

This clonotype turned up a few times. The V gene is TRBV19, the J gene TRBJ1-5; D may be TRBD1 (5 bases). Trimming left V 5 bases short and J 2 bases short, with 10 bases between. CDR1 is LNHDA, CDR2 SQIVND, per germline (reference sequence). The CDR3 consists of 14 residues. In DNA form, the CDR3 reads TGTGCCAGTAGTGGGGGTGTTGGCAATCAGCCCCAGCATTTT. It translates to CASSGGVGNQPQHF.

This clonotype appeared many times. The rearrangement uses TRBV7-2 and TRBJ2-3; no definite D call. V lost 3 bases and J 6 bases, leaving 13 bases between the germline ends. This CDR3 is built from 14 residues. Germline CDR1 SGHTA, CDR2 FQGNSA. In DNA, the CDR3 is TGTGCCAGCAGCTTTCGCCGCGGATTGGATACGCAGTATTTT. This translates into CASSFRRGLDTQYF.

This clonotype counts as medium-sized. This chain connects TRBV6-6 to TRBJ2-7; D call uncertain. The V end lost 2 bases, the J end lost 0 bases, and 11 bases lay between the germline ends. The CDR3 runs to 15 residues. The germline V gene encodes CDR1 MNHNY and CDR2 SVGAGI (reference sequence). The CDR3 region is CASSYDPPPSYEQYF. CDR3 DNA: TGTGCCAGCAGTTACGACCCCCCTCCCTCCTACGAGCAGTACTTC.

By share of the sample, this clonotype is medium-sized (0.01 to 0.1%). This chain links TRBV4-1 with TRBJ2-4; D gene unclear. Per the germline V gene, CDR1 is MGHRA and CDR2 is YSYEKL. V lost 0 bases to trimming and J lost 8 bases, with 14 bases between them. This CDR3 comprises 15 residues. The CDR3 DNA reads as TGCGCCAGCAGCCAAGATCCAGGATCCACGGACATTCAGTACTTC. Translation: CASSQDPGSTDIQYF.

In this sample, this clonotype turned up many times. The genes are TRBV6-1 and TRBJ1-5; D gene uncertain. Trimming left V 6 bases short and J 7 bases short, with 10 bases between. The CDR3 has 12 residues. Germline CDR1 reads MNHNS; CDR2 reads SASEGT. CDR3 DNA: TGTGCCAGCAGCCTAATGGGACAGCCCCAGCATTTT. It yields the protein CASSLMGQPQHF.

In its sample, this clonotype ranks as medium-sized. The V call is TRBV9, the J call TRBJ2-1; no clear D. The V end was cut by 7 bases, the J end by 10 bases, with 9 bases between. This CDR3 comprises 10 residues. In germline, CDR1 is SGDLS, CDR2 YYNGEE. The CDR3 sequence is CASGQREQFF. The CDR3 DNA is TGTGCCAGCGGGCAGAGAGAGCAGTTCTTC.

This clonotype was counted many times. The rearrangement links TRBV6-2 or TRBV6-3 to TRBJ2-7, with TRBD1 identical over 9 bases. The CDR3 has 16 amino acids. Per germline, CDR1 MNHEY and CDR2 SVGEGT. Unmatched junction bases numbered 11, after V lost 4 bases and J lost 4 bases. The CDR3 reads CASSFSGTGPQYEQYF. In DNA form, the CDR3 reads TGTGCCAGCAGTTTTTCCGGGACAGGGCCTCAATACGAGCAGTACTTC.

This clonotype was observed many times. This chain joins TRBV5-1 and TRBJ2-5; D gene unclear. Germline V gene lookup returns CDR1 SGHRS and CDR2 YFSETQ. This CDR3 contains 14 residues. V lost 0 bases and J 1 base, leaving 7 bases between the germline ends. This CDR3 reads CASSLDGLQETQYF. The CDR3 nucleotides are TGCGCCAGCAGCTTGGATGGGCTCCAAGAGACCCAGTACTTC.